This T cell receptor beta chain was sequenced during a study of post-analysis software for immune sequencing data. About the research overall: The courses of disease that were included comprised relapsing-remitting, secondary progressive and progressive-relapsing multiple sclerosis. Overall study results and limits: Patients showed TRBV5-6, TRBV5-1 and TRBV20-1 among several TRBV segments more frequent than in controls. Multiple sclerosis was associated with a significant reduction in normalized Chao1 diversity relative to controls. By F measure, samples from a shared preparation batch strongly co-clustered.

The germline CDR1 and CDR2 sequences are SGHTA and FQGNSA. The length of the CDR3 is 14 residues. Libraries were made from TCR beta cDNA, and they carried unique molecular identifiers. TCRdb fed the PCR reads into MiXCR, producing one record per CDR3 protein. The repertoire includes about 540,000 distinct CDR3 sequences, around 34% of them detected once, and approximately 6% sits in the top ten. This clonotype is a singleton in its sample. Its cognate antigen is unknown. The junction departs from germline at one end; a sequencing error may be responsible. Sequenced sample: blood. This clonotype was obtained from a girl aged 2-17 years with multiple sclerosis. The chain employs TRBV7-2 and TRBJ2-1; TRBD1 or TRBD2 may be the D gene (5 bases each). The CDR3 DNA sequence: TGTGCCAGCAGCTTAGCCCCAGGGAGAGATGAACAGTTCTTC. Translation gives CASSLAPGRDEQFF.